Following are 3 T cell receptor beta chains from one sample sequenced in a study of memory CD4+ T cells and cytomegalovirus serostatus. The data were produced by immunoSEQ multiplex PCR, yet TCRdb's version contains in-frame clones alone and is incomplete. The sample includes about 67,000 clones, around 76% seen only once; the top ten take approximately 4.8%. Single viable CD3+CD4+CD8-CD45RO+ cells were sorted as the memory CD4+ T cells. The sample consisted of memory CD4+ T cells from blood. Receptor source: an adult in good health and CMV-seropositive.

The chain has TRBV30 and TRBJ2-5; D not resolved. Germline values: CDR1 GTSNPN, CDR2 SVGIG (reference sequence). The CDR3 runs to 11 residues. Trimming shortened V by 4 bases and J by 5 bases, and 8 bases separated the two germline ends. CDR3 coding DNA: TGTGCCTGGACCCTATCGGAGACCCAGTACTTC. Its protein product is CAWTLSETQYF.

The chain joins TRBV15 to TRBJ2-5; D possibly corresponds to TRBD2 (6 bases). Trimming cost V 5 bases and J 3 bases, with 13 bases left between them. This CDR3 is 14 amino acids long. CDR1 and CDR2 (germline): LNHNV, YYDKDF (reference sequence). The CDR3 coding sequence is TGTGCCACCAGCCACGGGGGACGAAAAGAGACCCAGTACTTC. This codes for CATSHGGRKETQYF.

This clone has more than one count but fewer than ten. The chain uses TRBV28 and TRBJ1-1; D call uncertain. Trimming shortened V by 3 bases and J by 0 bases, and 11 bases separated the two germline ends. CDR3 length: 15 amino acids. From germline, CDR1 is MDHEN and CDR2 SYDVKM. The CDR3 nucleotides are TGTGCCAGCAGTTTGGACGGATCAATGAACACTGAAGCTTTCTTT. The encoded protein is CASSLDGSMNTEAFF.